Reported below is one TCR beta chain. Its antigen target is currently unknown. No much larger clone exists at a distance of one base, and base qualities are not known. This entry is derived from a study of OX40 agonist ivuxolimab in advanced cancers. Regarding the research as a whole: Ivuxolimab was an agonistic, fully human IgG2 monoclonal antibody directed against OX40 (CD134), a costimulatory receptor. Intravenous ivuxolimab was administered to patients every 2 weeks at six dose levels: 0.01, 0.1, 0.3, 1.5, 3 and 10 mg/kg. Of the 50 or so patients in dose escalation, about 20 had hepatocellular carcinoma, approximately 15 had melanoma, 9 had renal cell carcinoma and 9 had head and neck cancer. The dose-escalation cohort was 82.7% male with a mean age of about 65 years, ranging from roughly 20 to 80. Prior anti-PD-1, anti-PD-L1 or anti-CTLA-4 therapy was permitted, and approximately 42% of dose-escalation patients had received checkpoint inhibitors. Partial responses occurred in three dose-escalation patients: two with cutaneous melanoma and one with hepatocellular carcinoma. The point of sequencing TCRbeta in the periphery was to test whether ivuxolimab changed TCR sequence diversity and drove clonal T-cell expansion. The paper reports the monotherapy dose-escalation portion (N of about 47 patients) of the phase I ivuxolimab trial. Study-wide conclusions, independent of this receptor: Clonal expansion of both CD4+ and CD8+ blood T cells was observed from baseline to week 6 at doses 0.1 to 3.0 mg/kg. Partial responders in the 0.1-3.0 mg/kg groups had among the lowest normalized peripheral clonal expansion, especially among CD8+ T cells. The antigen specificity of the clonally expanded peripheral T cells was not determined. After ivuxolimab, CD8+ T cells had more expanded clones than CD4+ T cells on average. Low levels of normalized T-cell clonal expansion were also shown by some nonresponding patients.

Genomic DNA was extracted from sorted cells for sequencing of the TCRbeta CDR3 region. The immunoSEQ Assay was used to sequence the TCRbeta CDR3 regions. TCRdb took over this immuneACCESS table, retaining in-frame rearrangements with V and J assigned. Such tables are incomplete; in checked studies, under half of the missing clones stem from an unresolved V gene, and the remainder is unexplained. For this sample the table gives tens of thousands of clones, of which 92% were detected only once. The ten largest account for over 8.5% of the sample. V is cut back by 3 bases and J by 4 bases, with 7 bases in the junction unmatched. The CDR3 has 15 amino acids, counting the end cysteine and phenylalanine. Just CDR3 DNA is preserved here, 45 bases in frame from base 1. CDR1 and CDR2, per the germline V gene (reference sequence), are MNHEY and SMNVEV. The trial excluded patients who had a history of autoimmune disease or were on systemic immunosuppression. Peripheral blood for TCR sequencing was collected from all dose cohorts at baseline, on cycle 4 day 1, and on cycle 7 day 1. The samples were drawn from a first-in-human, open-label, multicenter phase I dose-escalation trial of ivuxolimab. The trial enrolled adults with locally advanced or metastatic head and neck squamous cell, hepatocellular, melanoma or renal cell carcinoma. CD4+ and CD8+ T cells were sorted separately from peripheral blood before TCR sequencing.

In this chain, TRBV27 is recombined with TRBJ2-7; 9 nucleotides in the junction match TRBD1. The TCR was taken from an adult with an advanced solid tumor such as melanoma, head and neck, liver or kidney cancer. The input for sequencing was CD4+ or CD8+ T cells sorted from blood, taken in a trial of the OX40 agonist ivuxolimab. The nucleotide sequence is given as TGTGCCAGCAGTTTTTTTGACAGGGGGTCTTACGAGCAGTACTTC. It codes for CASSFFDRGSYEQYF.